A single sample is the source of the 19 T cell receptor beta chains below, sequenced in a study of blood T cell repertoires in COVID-19 (dated by TCRdb to 2018 to 2021). The protocol used for the library was the immunoSEQ multiplex PCR assay. The clones in this table, taken by TCRdb from immuneACCESS, are in-frame only. Not every clone is retained; where verified, under half of the shortfall comes from an unresolved V gene, and the cause of the rest is unknown. The sample table records about 120,000 clones; around 89% of these occur just once. The top ten clonotypes cover around 30% of the sample. The sample taken for sequencing was peripheral blood. Every receptor here comes from a man in his 70s with active or convalescent COVID-19.

V and J are TRBV7-2 and TRBJ2-3; D might be TRBD2 (6 bases). Trimming took 5 bases from V and 4 from J, leaving 7 bases between them. CDR1 is SGHTA, CDR2 FQGNSA, per germline. CDR3 length: 12 residues. As DNA, the CDR3 is TGTGCCAGCAGCCGGAGGGCAGATACGCAGTATTTT. Its translation is CASSRRADTQYF.

This chain links TRBV6-1 with TRBJ2-3, with no clear D. Trimming shortened V by 2 bases and J by 3 bases, and 6 bases separated the two germline ends. From germline, CDR1 is MNHNS and CDR2 SASEGT. This CDR3 has 13 residues. CDR3 residues: CASSEQRTDTQYF. The CDR3 DNA is TGTGCCAGCAGTGAACAGAGGACAGATACGCAGTATTTT.

The chain links TRBV19 to TRBJ1-1; D might be TRBD1 (5 bases). The V gene lost 4 bases and the J gene lost 4 bases, with 19 bases spanning the gap. CDR3 length: 16 amino acids. From germline, CDR1 is LNHDA and CDR2 SQIVND (reference sequence). CDR3 in amino acids: CASSTKPTALGTEAFF. CDR3 coding DNA: TGTGCCAGTAGTACTAAACCGACAGCGCTGGGCACTGAAGCTTTCTTT.

V usage is TRBV6-6 and J usage is TRBJ1-5; the match to TRBD1 covers 9 bases. There are 17 residues in the CDR3. The junction had 13 bases not matched to a gene; V was cut back by 6 bases and J by 4 bases. The germline CDR1 and CDR2 sequences are MNHNY and SVGAGI (reference sequence). The CDR3 region has the DNA TGTGCCAGCAGCCGAAAAGGACAGGGGTCCTTAAATCAGCCCCAGCATTTT. Protein product: CASSRKGQGSLNQPQHF.

This clone has only a few counts. The chain recombines TRBV7-8 with TRBJ2-7; 8 nucleotides agree with TRBD1. Germline lookup yields CDR1 SGHVS and CDR2 FQNEAQ. J lost 7 bases, V lost 6 bases, and 11 bases had no gene match. This CDR3 is 14 amino acids long. CDR3 bases: TGTGCCAGCAGTTTTACAGGGGGGCCCGGGGAGCAGTACTTC. Translation gives CASSFTGGPGEQYF.

The chain couples TRBV7-9 to TRBJ2-1; the D gene is possibly TRBD1 (6 bases). Deletions cut 7 bases from V and 6 bases from J, with 7 bases between. The CDR3 extends over 11 amino acids. CDR1 SEHNR and CDR2 FQNEAQ come from the germline V gene (reference sequence). The chain's CDR3 is CASKTGNEQFF. In DNA, the CDR3 is TGTGCCAGCAAGACAGGCAATGAGCAGTTCTTC.

This chain joins TRBV27 and TRBJ2-3; TRBD2 is a possible D gene (6 bases). V lost 3 bases to trimming and J lost 0 bases, with 16 bases between them. The germline CDR1 and CDR2 sequences are MNHEY and SMNVEV (reference sequence). This CDR3 is built from 17 residues. CDR3 amino acids: CASSLGGASPSTDTQYF. In DNA, the CDR3 is TGTGCCAGCAGTTTGGGGGGAGCGAGCCCTAGCACAGATACGCAGTATTTT.

The J gene is TRBJ1-1, the V gene TRBV6-5; D possibly corresponds to TRBD1 (5 bases). The CDR3 length is 15 residues. V gave up 3 bases and J gave up 4 bases, with 15 bases separating them. Germline assignment: CDR1 MNHEY and CDR2 SVGAGI. The CDR3 bases are TGTGCCAGCAGTTATGTGGGGTGGGGGGGCACTGAAGCTTTCTTT. Translated: CASSYVGWGGTEAFF.

The chain combines TRBV12-3 or TRBV12-4 with TRBJ1-2; unclear D gene. Trimming cost V 7 bases and J 7 bases, with 16 bases left between them. The CDR3 is made up of 13 amino acids. As DNA, the CDR3 is TGTGCCAGCACCCTCAGGCTGCTGGGTGGCTACACCTTC. This sequence encodes CASTLRLLGGYTF.

This clone appeared once. V and J are TRBV2 and TRBJ2-5; 7 bases align to TRBD1. V was pared by 6 bases and J by 1 base, with 2 bases of the junction left unmatched. This CDR3 comprises 13 residues. Per the germline V gene, CDR1 is SNHLY and CDR2 is FYNNEI. CDR3 sequence: CASRTGVQETQYF. The DNA for the CDR3 is TGTGCCAGCAGAACAGGGGTCCAAGAGACCCAGTACTTC.

This chain joins TRBV19 and TRBJ2-3; 8 bases agree with TRBD2. V trimming: 1 base; J trimming: 4 bases; junction bases outside the gene matches: 4. The CDR3 is made up of 15 amino acids. Germline-derived CDR1 and CDR2 are LNHDA and SQIVND (reference sequence). The CDR3 reads CASSIVIGRADTQYF. For the CDR3, the DNA is TGTGCCAGTAGTATAGTTATCGGGAGGGCAGATACGCAGTATTTT. Together with reference TRBV19 and TRBJ2-3, the CDR3 gives the full variable domain: DGGITQSPKYLFRKEGQNVTLSCEQNLNHDAMYWYRQDPGQGLRLIYYSQIVNDFQKGDIAEGYSVSREKKESFPLTVTSAQKNPTAFYLCASSIVIGRADTQYFGPGTRLTVL.

The V call is TRBV4-2, the J call TRBJ2-7; the match to TRBD2 covers 8 bases. This CDR3 spans 15 amino acids. Germline V gene sequence: CDR1 LGHNA, CDR2 YNFKEQ. Trimming removed 3 bases from V and 3 bases from J; junction bases left unmatched: 7. The CDR3 DNA reads TGTGCCAGCAGCCAGGAGACTAGCGCTGTCTACGAGCAGTACTTC. This sequence encodes CASSQETSAVYEQYF.

This rearrangement joins TRBV28 to TRBJ2-7, with D perhaps TRBD2 (6 bases). The CDR3 consists of 13 residues. Trimming removed 1 base at V and 2 bases at J, with 6 bases between. Germline lookup yields CDR1 MDHEN and CDR2 SYDVKM. CDR3 sequence (DNA): TGTGCCAGCAGTTTATCGGGAGCCTACGAGCAGTACTTC. Protein: CASSLSGAYEQYF.

The CDR3 loop is CASGGGSTDTQYF. The CDR3 coding sequence is TGTGCCAGCGGGGGCGGAAGCACAGATACGCAGTATTTT. The chain recombines TRBV28 with TRBJ2-3; D is possibly TRBD1 (6 bases). V was shortened by 8 bases and J by 0 bases, with 9 bases between the two germline ends. Germline V gene sequence: CDR1 MDHEN, CDR2 SYDVKM. The CDR3 sequence is 13 residues long.

This clone has just one count. Distinct nucleotide sequences in the sample also encode this CDR3. The chain uses TRBV5-1 and TRBJ2-7, with TRBD2 identical over 7 bases. The V segment lost 2 bases and the J segment 3 bases; nucleotides outside the gene matches: 5. The CDR3 consists of 14 residues. Germline V gives CDR1 SGHRS, CDR2 YFSETQ. The CDR3 DNA is TGCGCCAGCAGCTTAGAGGGGAGGGACTACGAGCAGTACTTC. Translation gives CASSLEGRDYEQYF. The variable domain in full, completed from reference TRBV5-1 and TRBJ2-7, reads KAGVTQTPRYLIKTRGQQVTLSCSPISGHRSVSWYQQTPGQGLQFLFEYFSETQRNKGNFPGRFSGRQFSNSRSEMNVSTLELGDSALYLCASSLEGRDYEQYFGPGTRLTVT.

The chain has TRBV5-4 and TRBJ2-5; 11 bases match TRBD1. Germline V gene sequence: CDR1 SGHNT, CDR2 YYREEE (reference sequence). The V and J ends lost 5 bases and 1 base, in that order; junction bases with no gene match: 4. This CDR3 spans 15 amino acids. CDR3 in amino acids: CASRSDRGLQETQYF. The CDR3 DNA reads TGTGCCAGCAGATCGGACAGGGGGCTCCAAGAGACCCAGTACTTC.

The gene calls are TRBV2 and TRBJ2-7; maybe TRBD2 (6 bases). The V gene lost 6 bases and the J gene lost 2 bases, with 17 bases spanning the gap. CDR1 SNHLY and CDR2 FYNNEI come from the germline V gene. This CDR3 has 15 residues. The CDR3 DNA reads as TGTGCCAGCAGCGAGGGAAGTGCGGGAACCTACGAGCAGTACTTC. Its translation: CASSEGSAGTYEQYF.

The chain uses TRBV6-5 and TRBJ1-2; 10 bases map to TRBD1. The germline V gene has CDR1 MNHEY and CDR2 SVGAGI. The CDR3 consists of 13 residues. V shed 6 bases, J shed 5 bases, and the junction held 3 bases outside the gene matches. For the CDR3, the DNA is TGTGCCAGCAGGACAGGGGGCTGGTATGGCTACACCTTC. This sequence encodes CASRTGGWYGYTF.

The rearrangement links TRBV29-1 to TRBJ1-1; possible D gene TRBD1, 6 bases. This CDR3 region has 10 residues. Germline V gene data show CDR1 as SQVTM and CDR2 as ANQGSEA. The CDR3 region is CSGVDTEAFF. The DNA of the CDR3 is TGCTCAGGGGTGGACACTGAAGCTTTCTTT.